These T cell receptor beta chains were read from a single sample in a study of blood T cells in healthy people across ages. TCRdb analysed the 5' RACE reads with MiXCR anew, one entry per CDR3 protein. Of around 800,000 distinct CDR3 sequences listed, under 30% are singletons. This same sample was also part of a study on T cells of mothers and their children.

Material for sequencing was blood. These receptors were taken from a boy under 18 in good health. Both conserved end residues are part of each CDR3. A D gene is named only where the DNA matches it firmly. Expanded clones are given a class, and other clones once, few, many or no size at all.

d_gene,j_gene,v_gene,abundance,CDR3nt,CDR3aa
NA,TRBJ1-6,TRBV5-5,NA,TGTGCCAGCAGCTTAGAGATATACGACTCCTATAATTCACCCCTCCACTTT,CASSLEIYDSYNSPLHF
TRBD2,TRBJ2-1,TRBV5-1,few,TGCGCCAGCAGCTTGGAACCGGGAGGGGGCTCCTACAATGAGCAGTTCTTC,CASSLEPGGGSYNEQFF
TRBD1,TRBJ1-4,TRBV7-9,once,TGTGCCAGCAGCTTAATCCGGGACAGGGCGCTTGATGAAAAACTGTTTTTT,CASSLIRDRALDEKLFF
NA,TRBJ2-1,TRBV27,few,TGTGCCAGCAGTTACGGGACCGCGGCCTACAATGAGCAGTTCTTC,CASSYGTAAYNEQFF
TRBD1,TRBJ1-1,TRBV12-5,few,TGTGCTAGTGGCCCCGGGACAGTAATGAACACTGAAGCTTTCTTT,CASGPGTVMNTEAFF
NA,TRBJ2-4,TRBV2,NA,TGTGCCAGCAGTGGTAACAGGCTAGCCAAAAACATTCAGTACTTC,CASSGNRLAKNIQYF
NA,TRBJ1-2,TRBV7-2,few,TGTGCCAGCAGCTTAGGAGTAGGAGTTTATGGCTACACCTTC,CASSLGVGVYGYTF
TRBD1,TRBJ2-2,TRBV5-1,few,TGCGCCAGCAGCCGGGACAGGACTTACACCGGGGAGCTGTTTTTT,CASSRDRTYTGELFF
TRBD2,TRBJ2-2,TRBV6-5,NA,TGTGCCAGCGCCCCCGGGACTACGGCCGGGGAGCTGTTTTTT,CASAPGTTAGELFF
NA,TRBJ1-4,TRBV7-2,NA,TGTGCCAGCAGCTTAGACCCCAATGAAAAACTGTTTTTT,CASSLDPNEKLFF
NA,TRBJ1-2,TRBV3-1,NA,TGTGCCAGCAGGATTGGGGGCACCTGTGGCTACACCTTC,CASRIGGTCGYTF
TRBD2,TRBJ2-5,TRBV10-2,NA,TGCGCCAGCGGGACTACCAGCGAGACCCAGTACTTC,CASGTTSETQYF
TRBD2,TRBJ2-1,TRBV12-3/TRBV12-4,many,TGTGCCAGCAGTTTAGGCGGGAGGGGTGAGCAGTTCTTC,CASSLGGRGEQFF
TRBD1,TRBJ2-1,TRBV9,few,TGTGCCAGCAGCGTAGACAGGGGCTCCTACAATGAGCAGTTCTTC,CASSVDRGSYNEQFF
NA,TRBJ2-6,TRBV28,NA,TGTGCCAGCAAGACCGGTTCCCCCCACTCTGGGGCCAACGTCCTGACTTTC,CASKTGSPHSGANVLTF
NA,TRBJ2-2,TRBV6-1,NA,TGTGCCAGCAGTGCCACGGATGCCGGGGAGCTGTTTTTT,CASSATDAGELFF
NA,TRBJ2-7,TRBV4-1,NA,TGCGCCAGCAGCCAAGATGTACGGGTTATAAGCGAGCAGTACTTC,CASSQDVRVISEQYF
NA,TRBJ2-3,TRBV7-9,NA,TGTGCCAGCAGCTTAGGGGTAGCGGTCACAGATACGCAGTATTTT,CASSLGVAVTDTQYF
NA,TRBJ2-1,TRBV20-1,few,TGCAGTGCTGTACCCGCCCTCGGACGCCTAGATAGGGATGAGCAGTTCTTC,CSAVPALGRLDRDEQFF
TRBD2,TRBJ2-7,TRBV29-1,NA,TGCAGCATTGATCTTCTCTCCGGGACTAGCGGGGGAAACTCCTACGAGCAGTACTTC,CSIDLLSGTSGGNSYEQYF